The source of this TCR beta chain is a study of Tregs in tolerant kidney transplant recipients. Regarding the study as a whole: This study did not directly address biological reproducibility.

Related graft donors supplied nonmyeloablative bone marrow transplants, and mixed chimerism was transient. Unstimulated Tregs (CD4+CD25+CD127-) and CD4+CD25- non-Tregs were sorted from PBMCs. Comments on this clone: Its antigen is as yet unknown.

TCRdb's copy holds only in-frame clones and misses some; the assay was immunoSEQ multiplex PCR. The table records about 90,000 clones, 93% of them present only once. Trimming left V 1 base short and J 2 bases short, with 15 bases between. The CDR3 covers 16 residues. Per germline, CDR1 KGHSH and CDR2 LQKENI. The sample here was CD4+ T cells from blood (PBMCs), taken 12 months after the transplant. This TCR came from a human patient who received a combined kidney and bone marrow transplant. These T cells may partly come from the graft donor. The V gene is TRBV18, the J gene TRBJ2-7, with D perhaps TRBD2 (6 bases). The CDR3 region is CASSPRRGGEAYEQYF. CDR3 nucleotides: TGTGCCAGCTCACCACGGCGGGGCGGGGAGGCCTACGAGCAGTACTTC.